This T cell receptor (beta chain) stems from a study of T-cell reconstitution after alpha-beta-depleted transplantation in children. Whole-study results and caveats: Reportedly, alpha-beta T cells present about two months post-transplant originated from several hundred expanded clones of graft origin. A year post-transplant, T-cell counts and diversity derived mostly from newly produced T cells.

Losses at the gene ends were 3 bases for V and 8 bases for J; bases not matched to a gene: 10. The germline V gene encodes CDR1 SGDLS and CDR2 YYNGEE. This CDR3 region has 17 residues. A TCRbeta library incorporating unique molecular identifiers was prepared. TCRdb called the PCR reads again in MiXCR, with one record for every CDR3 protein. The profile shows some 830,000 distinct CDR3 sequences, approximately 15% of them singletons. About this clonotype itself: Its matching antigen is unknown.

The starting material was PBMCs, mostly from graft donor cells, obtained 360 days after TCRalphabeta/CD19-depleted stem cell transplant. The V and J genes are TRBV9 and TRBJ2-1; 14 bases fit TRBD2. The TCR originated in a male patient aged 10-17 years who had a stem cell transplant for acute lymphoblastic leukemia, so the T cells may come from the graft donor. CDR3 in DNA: TGTGCCAGCAGCGATGGCCCCGGGACTAGCGGGAGTGATGAGCAGTTCTTC. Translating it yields CASSDGPGTSGSDEQFF.